These T cell receptor beta chains were read from a single sample in a study of graft-versus-host responses after intestinal transplantation. No antigen has been assigned to these receptors. Produced via immunoSEQ multiplex PCR; TCRdb's table is partial and in-frame only. The data contain about 120,000 clones, approximately 95% of them singletons. Specimen: unstimulated CD8+ T cells sorted from spleen or lymph node cells, collected before intestinal transplant. Receptors originate from a human donor who received an intestinal transplant. Each CDR3 is given with its conserved first and last residue. D genes are given only for firm matches. For some rows the clone size is stated as once, few or many, or as a class when expanded; others skip it.

length	D	V	J	size	CDR3	DNA
17	TRBD1	TRBV28	TRBJ1-1	.	CASSLFRDRGFNTEAFF	TGTGCCAGCAGTTTATTCCGGGACAGGGGGTTTAACACTGAAGCTTTCTTT
14	TRBD2	TRBV28	TRBJ2-5	.	CASSARGSAETQYF	TGTGCCAGCAGTGCCCGCGGGAGCGCAGAGACCCAGTACTTC
14	.	TRBV6-4	TRBJ2-1	.	CASSDSSLRNEQFF	TGTGCCAGCAGTGACTCGAGTTTACGCAATGAGCAGTTCTTC
14	.	TRBV4-1	TRBJ2-7	.	CASSQSLRAYEQYF	TGCGCCAGCAGCCAATCCCTCAGGGCCTACGAGCAGTACTTC
15	TRBD2	TRBV2	TRBJ2-7	.	CASSERLAGGREQYF	TGTGCCAGCAGTGAAAGGCTAGCGGGAGGGCGCGAGCAGTACTTC
12	.	TRBV30	TRBJ1-3	few	CAWSERGNTIYF	TGTGCCTGGAGTGAAAGGGGAAACACCATATATTTT
16	TRBD2	TRBV7-3	TRBJ2-3	.	CASSWAAGGPTDTQYF	TGTGCCAGCAGCTGGGCGGCGGGAGGACCCACAGATACGCAGTATTTT
14	TRBD1	TRBV4-3	TRBJ2-7	.	CASSPGQGTYEQYF	TGCGCCAGCAGCCCTGGACAGGGAACCTACGAGCAGTACTTC
14	.	TRBV5-1	TRBJ2-1	.	CASSLAWAPNEQFF	TGCGCCAGCAGCTTGGCCTGGGCACCCAATGAGCAGTTCTTC
16	.	TRBV7-8	TRBJ2-7	.	CASSLGNRQRPYEQYF	TGTGCCAGCAGCTTAGGTAACAGGCAAAGACCCTACGAGCAGTACTTC
15	.	TRBV27	TRBJ2-1	.	CASSLWRWHTNEQFF	TGTGCCAGCAGTTTATGGCGGTGGCACACCAATGAGCAGTTCTTC
16	TRBD2	TRBV2	TRBJ2-7	.	CASSERLAGGPYEQYF	TGTGCCAGCTCCGAGAGGCTAGCGGGAGGGCCCTACGAGCAGTACTTC
15	.	TRBV9	TRBJ2-5	.	CASSVTGGIQETQYF	TGTGCCAGCAGCGTGACAGGCGGGATACAAGAGACCCAGTACTTC
15	.	TRBV27	TRBJ2-6	.	CASSLAGSGANVLTF	TGTGCCAGCAGTTTAGCTGGCTCTGGGGCCAACGTCCTGACTTTC
15	TRBD1	TRBV4-3	TRBJ2-7	.	CASSPGTGPSYEQYF	TGCGCCAGCAGCCCGGGGACAGGACCTTCCTACGAGCAGTACTTC
15	.	TRBV14	TRBJ2-7	.	CASSQYVSGYYEQYF	TGTGCCAGCAGCCAATATGTCTCTGGGTACTACGAGCAGTACTTC
13	TRBD1	TRBV2	TRBJ2-5	once	CATLLGTEETQYF	TGTGCCACCTTGCTAGGGACAGAAGAGACCCAGTACTTC
14	TRBD1	TRBV28	TRBJ1-2	.	CASSRGQGVYGYTF	TGTGCCAGCAGTAGGGGACAGGGGGTCTATGGCTACACCTTC
15	.	TRBV7-4	TRBJ2-6	.	CASSLEGSGANVLTF	TGTGCCAGCAGCTTAGAGGGGTCTGGGGCCAACGTCCTGACTTTC
16	TRBD2	TRBV6-1	TRBJ2-7	.	CASSEEAGGPTYEQYF	TGTGCCAGCAGTGAAGAGGCGGGAGGGCCCACCTACGAGCAGTACTTC
14	.	TRBV29-1	TRBJ2-7	.	CSVERHRGSYEQYF	TGCAGCGTTGAAAGGCACCGTGGGTCCTACGAGCAGTACTTC
13	.	TRBV28	TRBJ2-5	.	CASSLQLAGTQYF	TGTGCCAGCAGTTTACAGCTTGCGGGGACCCAGTACTTC
15	.	TRBV6-4	TRBJ2-1	.	CASSDNSGAYNEQFF	TGTGCCAGCAGTGACAACTCGGGTGCATACAATGAGCAGTTCTTC